What follows are 2 T cell receptor beta chains derived from one specimen sequenced in a study of PD-1 blockade in classical Hodgkin lymphoma. Some clones are missing from TCRdb's copy, which holds only in-frame ones; the method was immunoSEQ multiplex PCR. The data show fewer than 25,000 clones, about four fifths seen once. No patient escaped relapse after autologous stem cell transplantation, and brentuximab vedotin exposure varied. The starting material was peripheral blood mononuclear cells (PBMCs), obtained before the second cycle of nivolumab. The receptor source for this set is a human donor with classical Hodgkin lymphoma.

This sequence joins TRBV19 and TRBJ2-4, with D possibly called TRBD1 or TRBD2 (5 bases each). CDR3 size: 15 residues. V lost 4 bases and J lost 3, with 13 bases in between. Germline V lookup: CDR1 LNHDA, CDR2 SQIVND (reference sequence). The CDR3 DNA is TGTGCCAGTAGTACGTTCCAGGGAGTCAAAAACATTCAGTACTTC. This codes for CASSTFQGVKNIQYF.

This clone was seen a single time. J is TRBJ1-6 and V is TRBV10-3; TRBD1 matches 9 bases. The CDR3 length is 16 residues. The trim removed 0 bases at V and 6 bases at J, leaving 3 bases unmatched. Germline CDR1 is ENHRY and CDR2 is SYGVKD. CDR3 amino acids: CAISESRGQGNSPLHF. The CDR3 DNA reads TGTGCCATCAGTGAGTCGAGGGGACAGGGTAATTCACCCCTCCACTTT.